This is a list of T cell receptor beta chains from one sample in a study of lymphopenia after photon versus proton radiotherapy. Assay: immunoSEQ multiplex PCR; the TCRdb copy retains only in-frame clones and omits some. The sample comprises 37,000 or so clones, roughly 84% of which are singletons, and approximately 10% rests with the top ten. The material sequenced was peripheral blood, taken from a patient treated with proton-based radiotherapy. The receptor set was obtained from a woman in her 70s with pancreatic cancer. Some clones in this sample may be carry-over from other donors' samples. Both conserved end residues are part of each CDR3. D genes are given only for firm matches. Size tells how often a clone was seen (once, few, many) or the class of an expanded clone, and some rows leave it out.

clone_size,v_call,d_call,j_call,cdr3_nt,cdr3_aa
.,TRBV29-1,.,TRBJ1-1,TGCAGCGTTGATTACACTGAAGCTTTCTTT,CSVDYTEAFF
.,TRBV10-2,TRBD1,TRBJ2-7,TGCGCCAGCAGTGAAGGGACAGGGGGTCCCTACGAGCAGTACTTC,CASSEGTGGPYEQYF
.,TRBV6-6,.,TRBJ2-2,TGTGCCAGCAGTTACACAACCGGGGAGCTGTTTTTT,CASSYTTGELFF
.,TRBV27,.,TRBJ1-1,TGTGCCAGCAGTTTATTGGCGGCGAACACTGAAGCTTTCTTT,CASSLLAANTEAFF
.,TRBV11-2,.,TRBJ1-6,TGTGCCAGCAGCCCAAACACGGATTCACCCCTCCACTTT,CASSPNTDSPLHF
.,TRBV7-2,.,TRBJ2-1,TGTGCCAGCAGCTTAGCGGGACTTAGCTCCTACAATGAGCAGTTCTTC,CASSLAGLSSYNEQFF
.,TRBV7-2,.,TRBJ1-2,TGTGCCAGCAGCTTAAATGGAGAGGGGTGGTCCAACTATGGCTACACCTTC,CASSLNGEGWSNYGYTF
.,TRBV20-1,.,TRBJ2-7,TGCAGTGCAACAGACGGCTACGAGCAGTACTTC,CSATDGYEQYF
.,TRBV5-1,TRBD1,TRBJ2-7,TGCGCCAGCAGTTCGGGACAGGGAAAGAACGAGCAGTACTTC,CASSSGQGKNEQYF
.,TRBV7-8,TRBD2,TRBJ2-1,TGTGCCAGCAGCCAAGGAGCGGGACTAGCGGGCAATGAGCAGTTCTTC,CASSQGAGLAGNEQFF
.,TRBV4-1,.,TRBJ1-1,TGCGCCAGCAGCCCCGGGACATCTGTCCCTGAAGCTTTCTTT,CASSPGTSVPEAFF
.,TRBV19,.,TRBJ2-5,TGTGCCAGTAGTATAGGGGGAGGAAGGGAGACCCAGTACTTC,CASSIGGGRETQYF
.,TRBV29-1,TRBD1,TRBJ2-3,TGCAGCGTTGTGGCTCAGGGGGACGATACGCAGTATTTT,CSVVAQGDDTQYF
.,TRBV19,.,TRBJ2-5,TGTGCCAGTAGTTTCTCCTCGGGGGGCTGGGAGACCCAGTACTTC,CASSFSSGGWETQYF
.,TRBV27,.,TRBJ2-7,TGTGCCAGCAGTTTACAGGGGGGGGACTCCTACGAGCAGTACTTC,CASSLQGGDSYEQYF
.,TRBV9,TRBD1,TRBJ1-4,TGTGCCAGCAGCGCCTCTGAGACAGGGGGCTTTGAAAAACTGTTTTTT,CASSASETGGFEKLFF
.,TRBV5-6,TRBD2,TRBJ2-1,TGTGCCAGCAGCCTCGGGACTAGCGGTTTACCCAATGAGCAGTTCTTC,CASSLGTSGLPNEQFF
.,TRBV28,TRBD2,TRBJ2-1,TGTGCCAGCAGTTCGGGACTAGCGGGTAACAATGAGCAGTTCTTC,CASSSGLAGNNEQFF
.,TRBV28,TRBD1,TRBJ2-5,TGTGCCAGCAGTTCCCGGACAGGCGTAGAGACCCAGTACTTC,CASSSRTGVETQYF
.,TRBV30,.,TRBJ1-5,TGTGCCTGGAGTGTGGGAGAGTATCAGCCCCAGCATTTT,CAWSVGEYQPQHF
.,TRBV6-5,.,TRBJ2-5,TGTGCCAGCAGTTATGGGTCTGTACAGCAAGAGGCCCAGTACTTC,CASSYGSVQQEAQYF
once,TRBV28,TRBD2,TRBJ2-5,TGTGCCAGCAAGACTAGCGGGAGTTACAAGGAGACCCAGTACTTC,CASKTSGSYKETQYF
.,TRBV30,.,TRBJ1-4,TGTGCCTGGAAGCCGGGCAGACTAGGGGCTAATGAAAAACTGTTTTTT,CAWKPGRLGANEKLFF
.,TRBV29-1,.,TRBJ2-1,TGCAGCGTCCAACCGGACAGCTACAATGAGCAGTTCTTC,CSVQPDSYNEQFF
.,TRBV30,TRBD1,TRBJ1-2,TGTGCCTGGAGTGTAGACAGGGACACTGGCTACACCTTC,CAWSVDRDTGYTF
.,TRBV11-2,.,TRBJ1-1,TGTGCCAGCAGCTTAATCGGGGAGACTGAAGCTTTCTTT,CASSLIGETEAFF
.,TRBV2,.,TRBJ2-7,TGTGCCAGCACTGAAGGGACTTTCTACGAGCAGTACTTC,CASTEGTFYEQYF
.,TRBV4-1,TRBD1,TRBJ2-1,TGCGCCAGCAGCCAACCCGACAGGGCTGCGAATGAGCAGTTCTTC,CASSQPDRAANEQFF
.,TRBV7-2,TRBD1,TRBJ1-5,TGTGCCAGCAGCTGGACAGGTAGCAATCAGCCCCAGCATTTT,CASSWTGSNQPQHF
.,TRBV30,.,TRBJ1-1,TGTGCCTGGAGTGCCGGGATTACTGAAGCTTTCTTT,CAWSAGITEAFF
.,TRBV28,TRBD2,TRBJ2-5,TGTGCCAGCATCCCCACCGGGGGGGAGACCCAGTACTTC,CASIPTGGETQYF
.,TRBV13,.,TRBJ1-1,TGTGCCAGCAGCCTGACCTTAATGAACACTGAAGCTTTCTTT,CASSLTLMNTEAFF
.,TRBV7-7,TRBD2,TRBJ2-7,TGTGCTAGCAGCTTGTCTAGCGGCGGAGACTACGAGCAGTACTTC,CASSLSSGGDYEQYF
.,TRBV19,TRBD1,TRBJ1-3,TGTGCCAGTAGTATGGGACAGTTCTCTGGAAACACCATATATTTT,CASSMGQFSGNTIYF
.,TRBV19,.,TRBJ2-3,TGTGCCAGTGGTGCCGGTGGCGGGAGCACAGATACGCAGTATTTT,CASGAGGGSTDTQYF
few,TRBV7-2,.,TRBJ1-1,TGTGCCAGCAGCTTTAACAGGGTAGGCACTGAAGCTTTCTTT,CASSFNRVGTEAFF
.,TRBV27,TRBD1,TRBJ2-7,TGTGCCAGCCCTAACAGGGGGCTGACTTACGAGCAGTACTTC,CASPNRGLTYEQYF
.,TRBV5-8,.,TRBJ1-5,TGTGCCAGCAGCTGGTATCCGGGGCCTCAGCCCCAGCATTTT,CASSWYPGPQPQHF
few,TRBV29-1,.,TRBJ2-1,TGCAGCGCTGACTCATACAATGAGCAGTTCTTC,CSADSYNEQFF
.,TRBV18,.,TRBJ2-5,TGTGCCAGCTCACCGGGCCAAGAGACCCAGTACTTC,CASSPGQETQYF
few,TRBV28,TRBD1,TRBJ2-7,TGTGCCAGCAGGCCGGGACAGGCAACCTACGAGCAGTACTTC,CASRPGQATYEQYF
.,TRBV6-4,.,TRBJ1-6,TGTGCCAGCAGTGACAGGGAAAATTCACCCCTCCACTTT,CASSDRENSPLHF
once,TRBV28,.,TRBJ1-5,TGTGCCAGCAGCTCGCAGACAGTTAATAGCAATCAGCCCCAGCATTTT,CASSSQTVNSNQPQHF
.,TRBV19,.,TRBJ1-5,TGTGCCAGTAGTATTGCAGAAAATCAGCCCCAGCATTTT,CASSIAENQPQHF
.,TRBV27,TRBD1,TRBJ1-2,TGTGCCAGCAGCCTAGCATCGCCGGGACAGGGCACCTATGGCTACACCTTC,CASSLASPGQGTYGYTF
.,TRBV5-5,.,TRBJ2-1,TGTGCCAGCAGCTGGGCCAGTACACTAAACAATGAGCAGTTCTTC,CASSWASTLNNEQFF
.,TRBV30,.,TRBJ1-2,TGTGCCTGGAGTATTCAGGGTAGCTATGGCTACACCTTC,CAWSIQGSYGYTF
few,TRBV4-2,.,TRBJ2-7,TGTGCCAGCAGCCAAGCGGGGCTGAACGAGCAGTACTTC,CASSQAGLNEQYF
.,TRBV7-9,.,TRBJ2-7,TGTGCCAGCAGCTTATCATCGCAGGCTCCTGGCGAGCAGTACTTC,CASSLSSQAPGEQYF
few,TRBV4-1,TRBD2,TRBJ2-2,TGCGCCAGCAGCCGACCTTGGACTAGCGGGAACACCGGGGAGCTGTTTTTT,CASSRPWTSGNTGELFF
few,TRBV5-4,TRBD2,TRBJ2-3,TGTGCCAGCAGCGCAGCGGGGGGCGGGGGTACAGATACGCAGTATTTT,CASSAAGGGGTDTQYF
.,TRBV2,.,TRBJ2-3,TGTGCCAGCAGTGCGCGGATTAGCACAGATACGCAGTATTTT,CASSARISTDTQYF
.,TRBV27,TRBD1,TRBJ2-7,TGTGCCAGCAGTCAGGGGGCCGCCTACGAGCAGTACTTC,CASSQGAAYEQYF
.,TRBV5-1,TRBD1,TRBJ1-2,TGCGCCAGCAGCCCAACGGACAGGGGGCACGTAGGCTACACCTTC,CASSPTDRGHVGYTF
few,TRBV4-1,TRBD2,TRBJ2-7,TGCGCCAGCAGCCAACCGGCTAGCGGGTACGAGCAGTACTTC,CASSQPASGYEQYF
.,TRBV7-9,.,TRBJ2-1,TGTGCCAGCAGCCCAGGACTCTCTGACAATGAGCAGTTCTTC,CASSPGLSDNEQFF
once,TRBV7-3,.,TRBJ2-2,TGTGCCAGCAGCTTAAACAACGGGCTAAACACCGGGGAGCTGTTTTTT,CASSLNNGLNTGELFF